This is a list of T cell receptor beta chains from one sample in a study of OX40 agonist ivuxolimab in advanced cancers. Data came from immunoSEQ multiplex PCR; TCRdb stores just in-frame clones and leaves some out. The sample lists roughly 90,000 clones; approximately 88% were seen once. Source: CD4+ or CD8+ T cells sorted from blood, taken in a trial of the OX40 agonist ivuxolimab. The receptor source for this set is an adult with an advanced solid tumor such as melanoma, head and neck, liver or kidney cancer. The CDR3 runs from the conserved cysteine through the conserved F or W. Each record gives: V gene, clone size, J gene, CDR3 protein. The size field is filled for only some rows; it gives once, few, many or a size class.

>TRBV6-5|NA|TRBJ1-1
CASSKGTAPEAFF
>TRBV5-4|NA|TRBJ2-7
CASSQNGGANYEQYF
>TRBV30|NA|TRBJ1-5
CAWKMEGRSNQPQHF
>TRBV25-1|NA|TRBJ2-6
CASSPVTGVSGANVLTF
>TRBV29-1|few|TRBJ2-5
CSVANRGLQETQYF
>TRBV7-9|NA|TRBJ1-1
CASSSLNRNTEAFF
>TRBV7-2|NA|TRBJ1-2
CASTPDRFGGGYTF
>TRBV30|NA|TRBJ2-3
CAWNPAGGADTQYF
>TRBV5-6|once|TRBJ2-3
CASSFRSTDTQYF
>TRBV9|NA|TRBJ2-1
CASNTGTSGGDEQFF
>TRBV14|NA|TRBJ2-5
CASSLIKGAHGETQYF
>TRBV5-6|NA|TRBJ1-5
CASSPWAGYSNQPQHF
>TRBV5-1|once|TRBJ2-1
CASTVEAFTYNEQFF
>TRBV28|NA|TRBJ2-6
CASSSTDTTGANVLTF